The 24 T cell receptor beta chains below come from one sample, sequenced in a study of molecular identifiers for immune sequencing clone quantification. TCRdb analysed the PCR reads with MiXCR anew, one entry per CDR3 protein. The table includes about 510,000 distinct CDR3 sequences, around 21% detected once. Material: naive CD8+ T cells from blood, with Jurkat cell RNA spiked in. Noted subset: FACS-sorted CD8+CD4-CCR7+CD45RA+ naive T cells. The source of these receptors is a human donor in good health. Some libraries in this study had Jurkat cell RNA spiked in.

This clonotype was detected a few times. V gene TRBV6-2 or TRBV6-3 combines with J gene TRBJ2-3, with 12 bases identical to TRBD2. The CDR3 has 18 amino acids. The junction had 7 bases not matched to a gene; V was cut back by 1 base and J by 2 bases. Germline assignment: CDR1 MNHEY and CDR2 SVGEGT. CDR3 region: CASSYLTGTSGYTDTQYF. DNA for the CDR3: TGTGCCAGCAGTTACTTGACCGGGACTAGCGGGTACACAGATACGCAGTATTTT.

The J gene is TRBJ2-2, the V gene TRBV6-2 or TRBV6-3; D remains unclear. This CDR3 comprises 13 residues. V lost 11 bases and J 3 bases, leaving 13 bases between the germline ends. Germline V gene sequence: CDR1 MNHEY, CDR2 SVGEGT. DNA of the CDR3: TGTGCCGGCAAAAACAGAGACACCGGGGAGCTGTTTTTT. The encoded protein is CAGKNRDTGELFF.

In this sample, this clonotype turned up many times. The V call is TRBV29-1, the J call TRBJ2-2; 10 nucleotides line up with TRBD1. Germline CDR1 SQVTM, CDR2 ANQGSEA. The V gene end was trimmed by 2 bases and the J gene end by 3 bases; junction bases not matched to a gene: 9. This CDR3 is built from 17 residues. In nucleotides, the CDR3 is TGCAGCGTTGAATTGCGGGACAGGGGCCATCACACCGGGGAGCTGTTTTTT. Protein: CSVELRDRGHHTGELFF.

This clonotype was recorded at least ten times. The chain has TRBV14 and TRBJ2-5, with a weak D call TRBD2 (6 bases). Germline V gives CDR1 SGHDN, CDR2 FVKESK. Trimming took 1 base from V and 0 from J, leaving 15 bases between them. The CDR3 covers 17 residues. DNA for the CDR3: TGTGCCAGCAGCCAAGGAGAATTGCGGGAAGACCAAGAGACCCAGTACTTC. It codes for CASSQGELREDQETQYF.

This clonotype occurred a few times. This chain joins TRBV25-1 and TRBJ2-7; 11 nucleotides align to TRBD1. This CDR3 is built from 15 residues. Germline CDR1 reads MGHDK; CDR2 reads SYGVNS. J lost 4 bases, V lost 3 bases, and 5 bases had no gene match. CDR3 in DNA: TGTGCCAGCAGTGATCGGACAGGGGGCTCGTACGAGCAGTACTTC. Amino acid sequence: CASSDRTGGSYEQYF.

This clonotype was observed many times. The chain has TRBV28 and TRBJ1-5, with D maybe TRBD1 (6 bases). The germline V gene has CDR1 MDHEN and CDR2 SYDVKM. The CDR3 loop spans 12 amino acids. Deletions cut 6 bases from V and 7 bases from J, with 10 bases between. CDR3 sequence: CASSGGAQPQHF. DNA for the CDR3: TGTGCCAGCAGCGGGGGGGCCCAGCCCCAGCATTTT.

Only one count was recorded for this clonotype. The V gene is TRBV5-6, the J gene TRBJ2-7; D ambiguous. The V gene lost 0 bases and the J gene lost 2 bases, with 9 bases spanning the gap. There are 14 residues in the CDR3. Germline loops: CDR1 SGHDT, CDR2 YYEEEE. This CDR3 is CASSLALKAYEQYF. CDR3 DNA: TGTGCCAGCAGCTTGGCCTTGAAAGCCTACGAGCAGTACTTC.

The chain combines TRBV12-5 with TRBJ2-1; 8 nucleotides align to TRBD2. V dropped 2 bases and J dropped 0; count of bases not matched to a gene: 12. This CDR3 is built from 19 residues. The germline CDR1 and CDR2 sequences are LGHNT and FRNRAP. CDR3 amino acids: CASGLPLVGSGSSYNEQFF. The CDR3 coding sequence is TGTGCTAGTGGTTTGCCTTTAGTAGGCAGCGGGAGCTCCTACAATGAGCAGTTCTTC.

This rearrangement joins TRBV12-3 or TRBV12-4 to TRBJ2-3, with 13 bases matching TRBD2. The V gene end was trimmed by 4 bases and the J gene end by 4 bases; junction bases not matched to a gene: 14. The CDR3 contains 19 residues. The chain's CDR3 is CASSSTTWTSGRRPDTQYF. CDR3 coding DNA: TGTGCCAGCAGTTCGACCACCTGGACTAGCGGGAGAAGGCCAGATACGCAGTATTTT.

This clonotype was seen a few times. CDR3 sequence: CASSQELAGFSSYEQYF. CDR3 nucleotides: TGCGCCAGCAGCCAAGAACTGGCGGGATTTAGCTCCTACGAGCAGTACTTC. The chain links TRBV4-3 to TRBJ2-7, with D tentatively TRBD2 (6 bases). Trimming shortened V by 0 bases and J by 0 bases, and 15 bases separated the two germline ends. Germline-derived CDR1 and CDR2 are LGHNA and YSLEER. This CDR3 has 17 residues.

This clonotype was seen only a few times. V usage is TRBV7-9 and J usage is TRBJ1-2, with D possibly being TRBD1 (6 bases). The germline V and J ends were trimmed by 5 bases and 10 bases, with 26 bases remaining between them. CDR3 length equals 16 residues. Looked up from germline, CDR1 is SEHNR and CDR2 is FQNEAQ (reference sequence). This chain's CDR3 is CASSHTKGQLAPDYTF. The CDR3 DNA follows: TGTGCCAGCAGCCATACGAAAGGACAGCTCGCACCCGACTACACCTTC.

This clonotype was seen only a few times. V and J are TRBV5-1 and TRBJ2-7, with TRBD1 identical over 10 bases. Germline values: CDR1 SGHRS, CDR2 YFSETQ. The CDR3 loop spans 16 amino acids. V dropped 4 bases and J dropped 2; count of bases not matched to a gene: 9. CDR3 region: CASSPWTGGTPYEQYF. For the CDR3, the DNA is TGCGCCAGCAGCCCCTGGACAGGGGGGACGCCCTACGAGCAGTACTTC.

Points on this clonotype: Without the conserved terminal phenylalanine or tryptophan, this CDR3 likely stems from a read error. Because the CDR3's place on the DNA is in doubt, the DNA is left out and the CDR3 is given as listed by TCRdb. This chain joins TRBV2 and TRBJ2-5; TRBD1, the table's D call, was not compared with the DNA. The germline gives CDR1 SNHLY, CDR2 FYNNEI. The CDR3 has 13 amino acids, counting both end residues. The CDR3: CASTRAPGKTQCS.

Ten or more counts support this clonotype. The chain joins TRBV27 to TRBJ1-5, with a weak D call TRBD1 (5 bases). CDR3 size: 13 residues. CDR1 is MNHEY, CDR2 SMNVEV, per germline (reference sequence). V was pared by 4 bases and J by 1 base, with 5 bases between. The CDR3 region is CASSWGSNQPQHF. In nucleotides, the CDR3 is TGTGCCAGCAGTTGGGGGAGCAATCAGCCCCAGCATTTT.

Concerning this clonotype itself: A much larger clone sits a single nucleotide away, making a read error possible. The chain links TRBV7-6 to TRBJ1-1, with D maybe TRBD1 (5 bases). The V end was cut by 0 bases, the J end by 3 bases, with 11 bases between. The CDR3 contains 15 residues. CDR1 is SGHVS and CDR2 is FNYEAQ in the germline V gene. The CDR3, as DNA: TGTGCCAGCAGCTTAGCGGCGGGACCTTACACTGAAGCTTTCTTT. Amino acids: CASSLAAGPYTEAFF.

The rearrangement uses TRBV3-1 and TRBJ1-2; no clear D gene. Per germline, CDR1 LGHDT and CDR2 YNNKEL (reference sequence). CDR3 size: 13 residues. V was cut by 0 bases and J by 4 bases, with 6 bases left in between. The CDR3 is CASSQDSFYGYTF. The DNA for the CDR3 is TGTGCCAGCAGCCAAGACAGCTTCTATGGCTACACCTTC.

In its sample, this clonotype was seen a few times. CDR3 sequence: CASSPIGPSTDTQYF. In DNA form, the CDR3 reads TGTGCCAGCAGTCCAATAGGTCCTAGCACAGATACGCAGTATTTT. The V call is TRBV9, the J call TRBJ2-3; D ambiguous. Trimming left V 5 bases short and J 0 bases short, with 13 bases between. Germline lookup yields CDR1 SGDLS and CDR2 YYNGEE. CDR3 size: 15 residues. The full variable domain, its missing parts supplied by reference TRBV9 and TRBJ2-3, is DSGVTQTPKHLITATGQRVTLRCSPRSGDLSVYWYQQSLDQGLQFLIQYYNGEERAKGNILERFSAQQFPDLHSELNLSSLELGDSALYFCASSPIGPSTDTQYFGPGTRLTVL.

This clonotype was observed many times. The chain is built from TRBV4-3 and TRBJ2-1; a possible D gene is TRBD2 (5 bases). From germline, CDR1 is LGHNA and CDR2 YSLEER. The CDR3 is 16 amino acids. Deletions cut 0 bases from V and 5 bases from J, with 14 bases between. This CDR3 reads CASSQDYASRDNEQFF. The DNA of the CDR3 is TGCGCCAGCAGCCAAGATTATGCTAGCAGAGACAATGAGCAGTTCTTC.

The sample holds a few counts of this clonotype. V usage is TRBV2 and J usage is TRBJ2-7, with 9 bases aligning to TRBD2. Germline lookup yields CDR1 SNHLY and CDR2 FYNNEI. The J segment lost 4 bases and the V segment lost 7 bases, leaving 20 bases of the junction unmatched. This CDR3 is built from 18 residues. The CDR3 DNA reads TGTGCCAGCAATTTCGGGGCCCAACACGGGACTAGCAGTTACGAGCAGTACTTC. Translation gives CASNFGAQHGTSSYEQYF.

The chain links TRBV5-4 to TRBJ2-6; 7 nucleotides align to TRBD2. The V and J ends lost 1 base and 0 bases, in that order; junction bases with no gene match: 7. The CDR3 extends over 18 amino acids. Germline V CDR1 and CDR2: SGHNT, YYREEE (reference sequence). CDR3 sequence (DNA): TGTGCCAGCAGCTTGTGGGACTACCCTGACTCTGGGGCCAACGTCCTGACTTTC. This encodes CASSLWDYPDSGANVLTF.

This clonotype turned up a few times. The chain employs TRBV14 and TRBJ1-6, with a weak D call TRBD1 (6 bases). CDR1 and CDR2 from the germline V gene are SGHDN and FVKESK. The CDR3 is made up of 14 amino acids. V lost 1 base to trimming and J lost 10 bases, with 11 bases between them. This CDR3 reads CASSQGEGGSPLHF. DNA of the CDR3: TGTGCCAGCAGCCAAGGAGAAGGGGGATCACCCCTCCACTTT.

As for this clonotype: A read error is possible here, since a much larger clone lies one base away. The chain carries TRBV15 and TRBJ1-2; tentatively, D is TRBD1 (5 bases). CDR1 and CDR2 from the germline V gene are LNHNV and YYDKDF (reference sequence). This CDR3 is built from 15 residues. As DNA, the CDR3 is TGTGCCACCAGCGGAGATGTTTTAGGGGAGGGTGGCTACACCTTC. Protein product: CATSGDVLGEGGYTF.

This clonotype came up a few times. The CDR3 here is CASSVGAAGTDTQYF. As DNA, the CDR3 is TGTGCCAGCAGCGTAGGAGCGGCAGGGACAGATACGCAGTATTTT. The V and J genes are TRBV9 and TRBJ2-3, with D possibly called TRBD1 or TRBD2 (5 bases each). The CDR3 contains 15 residues. Germline V lookup: CDR1 SGDLS, CDR2 YYNGEE. V lost 0 bases to trimming and J lost 3 bases, with 11 bases between them.

This chain connects TRBV12-3 or TRBV12-4 to TRBJ2-7; 11 bases are a match to TRBD2. After removal of 5 bases from V and 0 bases from J, the junction contained 9 bases not matched to a gene. The CDR3 extends over 17 amino acids. In DNA form, the CDR3 reads TGTGCCAGCAGTCCTAGCGGGGGGCACGGCGGCTCCTACGAGCAGTACTTC. Translated, it gives CASSPSGGHGGSYEQYF.